This T cell receptor beta chain was recovered during a study of cytotoxic CD8 clonotypes in ibrutinib-treated CLL. As for the study in general: In all, under twelve patients were relapsed/refractory, about 15 were treatment-naive and 17 were IGHV unmutated. Sample averages reached 250,000 or so productive templates and 94,082 productive rearrangements. Study-wide findings and caveats: Sampling times (in sustained-remission versus progressing patients) were not the same.

The planned depth of sequencing spanned 1 in 200,000 to 1 in 1 million T cells. Here immunoSEQ multiplex PCR was the method, and the copy in TCRdb shows in-frame clones only, minus some. The sample records 300,000 or so clones, roughly 67% being singletons. Notes on this clone: Its antigen is currently unknown. In the same sample, other DNA sequences code for this CDR3.

Between the trimmed V and J ends, which lost 3 bases and 0 bases, there was a span of 6 bases. The CDR3 is 13 residues long. Germline CDR1 is SQVTM and CDR2 is ANQGSEA. The sequence was collected from a human donor with chronic lymphocytic leukemia. The material sequenced was PBMCs, taken after 36 months of ibrutinib treatment. This chain joins TRBV29-1 and TRBJ1-3, with D unclear. The CDR3 region has the DNA TGCAGCGTTGATGGAGGCTCTGGAAACACCATATATTTT. Its protein is CSVDGGSGNTIYF.